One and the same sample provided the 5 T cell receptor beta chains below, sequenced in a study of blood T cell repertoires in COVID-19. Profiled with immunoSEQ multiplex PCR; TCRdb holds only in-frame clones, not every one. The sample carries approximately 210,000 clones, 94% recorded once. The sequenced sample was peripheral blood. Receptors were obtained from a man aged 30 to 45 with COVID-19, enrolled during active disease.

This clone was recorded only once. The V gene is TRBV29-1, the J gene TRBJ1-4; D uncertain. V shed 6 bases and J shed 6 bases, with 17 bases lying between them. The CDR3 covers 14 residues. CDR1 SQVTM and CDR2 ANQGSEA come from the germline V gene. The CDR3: CSVVRWEGDEKLFF. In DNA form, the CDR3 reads TGCAGCGTCGTCCGGTGGGAGGGCGATGAAAAACTGTTTTTT.

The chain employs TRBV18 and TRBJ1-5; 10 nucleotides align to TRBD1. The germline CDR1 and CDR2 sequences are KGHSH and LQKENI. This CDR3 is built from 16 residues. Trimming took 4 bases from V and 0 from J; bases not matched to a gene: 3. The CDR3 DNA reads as TGTGCCAGCTCACTGGGACAGGGGAATAGCAATCAGCCCCAGCATTTT. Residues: CASSLGQGNSNQPQHF.

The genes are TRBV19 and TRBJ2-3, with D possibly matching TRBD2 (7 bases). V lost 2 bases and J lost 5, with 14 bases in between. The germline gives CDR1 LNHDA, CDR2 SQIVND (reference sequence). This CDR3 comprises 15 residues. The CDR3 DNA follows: TGTGCCAGTAGTATAATAGGGGGGGAGGAAGATACGCAGTATTTT. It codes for CASSIIGGEEDTQYF. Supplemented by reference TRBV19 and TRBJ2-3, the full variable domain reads DGGITQSPKYLFRKEGQNVTLSCEQNLNHDAMYWYRQDPGQGLRLIYYSQIVNDFQKGDIAEGYSVSREKKESFPLTVTSAQKNPTAFYLCASSIIGGEEDTQYFGPGTRLTVL.

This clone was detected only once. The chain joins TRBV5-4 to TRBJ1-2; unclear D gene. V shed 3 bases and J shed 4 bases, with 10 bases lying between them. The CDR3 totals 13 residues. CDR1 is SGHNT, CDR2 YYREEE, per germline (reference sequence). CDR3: CASSSPGGYGYTF. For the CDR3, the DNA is TGTGCCAGCAGCTCCCCCGGCGGCTATGGCTACACCTTC.

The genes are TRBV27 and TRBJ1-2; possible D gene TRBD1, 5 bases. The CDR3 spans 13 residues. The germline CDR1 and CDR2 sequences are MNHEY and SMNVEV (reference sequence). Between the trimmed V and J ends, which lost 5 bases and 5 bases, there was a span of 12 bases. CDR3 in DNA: TGTGCCAGCAGTCCCAGGGTCTCTTATGGCTACACCTTC. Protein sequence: CASSPRVSYGYTF.